The 12 T cell receptor beta chains below come from one sample, sequenced in a study of blood T cell repertoires in COVID-19. The repertoire was sequenced with immunoSEQ multiplex PCR; TCRdb's copy has only in-frame clones and lacks some. This table has around 79,000 clones, approximately 90% appearing once. Sample: peripheral blood. The receptors originated from a man in his sixties or seventies with active or convalescent COVID-19.

The gene calls are TRBV19 and TRBJ1-3; D unclear. The CDR3 runs 15 residues. V was trimmed by 5 bases and J by 1 base, leaving 12 bases between them. CDR1 LNHDA and CDR2 SQIVND come from the germline V gene (reference sequence). The CDR3 loop is CASSPLYTSGNTIYF. The CDR3 DNA is TGTGCCAGTAGTCCACTGTATACGTCTGGAAACACCATATATTTT.

On this clone: Germline and junction disagree at one end, which may indicate a read error. The genes are TRBV5-4 and TRBJ2-2; possible D gene TRBD1, 6 bases. The CDR3 length is 17 residues. Per germline, CDR1 SGHNT and CDR2 YYREEE (reference sequence). The DNA for the CDR3 is TGTGCCAGCAGCCAAGGGGGACCTCTCCTTAACACCCGGGAGCTGTTTTTT. It translates to CASSQGGPLLNTRELFF.

The V and J genes are TRBV5-1 and TRBJ1-2; D is possibly TRBD1 (6 bases). The ends were cut back, 0 bases at V and 2 bases at J, with 11 bases in the middle. The CDR3 runs 15 residues. The germline V gene encodes CDR1 SGHRS and CDR2 YFSETQ. CDR3 nucleotide sequence: TGCGCCAGCAGCTTGGCTCAGGGGAAGAACTATGGCTACACCTTC. Protein product: CASSLAQGKNYGYTF.

The chain has TRBV7-2 and TRBJ1-1; possible D gene TRBD1, 5 bases. Germline V gene sequence: CDR1 SGHTA, CDR2 FQGNSA. This CDR3 spans 13 amino acids. The V gene lost 1 base and the J gene lost 3 bases, with 6 bases spanning the gap. This chain's CDR3 is CASSLGGDTEAFF. CDR3 DNA: TGTGCCAGCAGCTTAGGGGGGGACACTGAAGCTTTCTTT.

The CDR3 spells CASTEAGNQPQHF. The CDR3 region has the DNA TGTGCCAGTACCGAGGCGGGGAATCAGCCCCAGCATTTT. The chain combines TRBV19 with TRBJ1-5; D call uncertain. Germline loops: CDR1 LNHDA, CDR2 SQIVND (reference sequence). Trimming took off 7 bases at V and 4 bases at J, with 11 bases between the two ends. CDR3 length: 13 residues.

This clone turned up a few times. V usage is TRBV30 and J usage is TRBJ2-7; possible D gene TRBD2, 6 bases. Germline lookup yields CDR1 GTSNPN and CDR2 SVGIG (reference sequence). The CDR3 is made up of 15 amino acids. The V and J ends lost 2 bases and 5 bases respectively, with 19 bases between them. DNA for the CDR3: TGTGCCTGGAGTCAACTCAGGATCGGGGGTCACGAGCAGTACTTC. Its translation: CAWSQLRIGGHEQYF.

V and J are TRBV2 and TRBJ1-1; perhaps TRBD1 as D (5 bases). Germline-derived CDR1 and CDR2 are SNHLY and FYNNEI. The CDR3 is made up of 15 amino acids. V was cut by 2 bases and J by 1 base, with 11 bases left in between. CDR3 nucleotide sequence: TGTGCCAGCAGTGAACAGGGCGATAAGAACACTGAAGCTTTCTTT. Protein: CASSEQGDKNTEAFF.

The chain links TRBV6-6 to TRBJ2-7, with 10 bases identical to TRBD1. The CDR3 runs 15 residues. V trimming: 4 bases; J trimming: 2 bases; junction bases outside the gene matches: 5. CDR1 is MNHNY, CDR2 SVGAGI, per germline (reference sequence). This CDR3 reads CASSSTGGSTYEQYF. The CDR3 DNA follows: TGTGCCAGCAGTTCGACAGGGGGCAGTACCTACGAGCAGTACTTC.

V gene TRBV5-1 combines with J gene TRBJ2-1; 13 bases match TRBD2. V was pared by 4 bases and J by 0 bases, with 10 bases of the junction left unmatched. The CDR3 totals 19 residues. Per germline, CDR1 SGHRS and CDR2 YFSETQ. CDR3 sequence: CASSKAGTSGTISYNEQFF. The CDR3, as DNA: TGCGCCAGCAGCAAGGCCGGGACTAGCGGGACAATCTCCTACAATGAGCAGTTCTTC.

CDR3 protein: CASSFGLAGGPNTGELFF. DNA of the CDR3: TGTGCCAGCAGCTTTGGACTAGCGGGAGGCCCGAACACCGGGGAGCTGTTTTTT. This chain links TRBV13 with TRBJ2-2, with TRBD2 matching 14 bases. CDR3 length: 18 residues. With 3 bases clipped from V and 0 bases from J, the junction kept 3 bases outside the gene matches. Looked up from germline, CDR1 is PRHDT and CDR2 is FYEKMQ (reference sequence).

The chain employs TRBV7-9 and TRBJ2-6; 9 bases are a match to TRBD1. The V and J ends lost 5 bases and 2 bases, in that order; junction bases with no gene match: 4. The CDR3 loop spans 16 amino acids. Per germline, CDR1 SEHNR and CDR2 FQNEAQ (reference sequence). The CDR3 DNA reads TGTGCCAGCAGCCGGGACAGGGCGGCTGGGGCCAACGTCCTGACTTTC. Encoded protein: CASSRDRAAGANVLTF.

The chain recombines TRBV6-1 with TRBJ1-5; D is possibly TRBD1 (6 bases). V lost 1 base to trimming and J lost 2 bases, with 18 bases between them. This CDR3 is 18 amino acids long. Germline-derived CDR1 and CDR2 are MNHNS and SASEGT. The CDR3 nucleotides read TGTGCCAGCAGTGAAGTCTATTACAGGGTAACGGGCAATCAGCCCCAGCATTTT. It yields the protein CASSEVYYRVTGNQPQHF.